What follows are 14 T cell receptor beta chains derived from one specimen sequenced in a study of blood T cells in healthy people across ages. PCR was performed a second time for about 7 to 12 cycles using a sample-barcoded 5' primer and a J-beta primer mix. TCRdb re-derived calls from the 5' RACE reads in MiXCR, one entry per CDR3 protein. The table includes approximately 730,000 distinct CDR3 sequences, approximately 43% detected once. The sample consisted of blood. Source of these receptors: a woman aged 60-70 years in good health.

The rearrangement joins TRBV7-2 to TRBJ2-5; 9 bases fit TRBD1. Germline lookup yields CDR1 SGHTA and CDR2 FQGNSA. V shed 5 bases and J 3 bases; nucleotides not matched to a gene: 7. The CDR3 is 15 amino acids. The CDR3 sequence is CASSRQGGTKETQYF. In DNA, the CDR3 is TGTGCCAGCAGCCGACAGGGGGGGACTAAAGAGACCCAGTACTTC.

As for this clonotype: A much more abundant neighbour one base away suggests this may be a read error. This chain uses TRBV12-3 or TRBV12-4 with TRBJ2-3; D might be TRBD2 (6 bases). Trimming stripped 5 bases from V and 0 bases from J, with 12 bases between. The CDR3 length is 15 residues. In nucleotides, the CDR3 is TGTGCCAGCAGTAGACTAGGCGGGAGCACAGATACGCAGTATTTT. It is translated as CASSRLGGSTDTQYF.

This clonotype has only one observation. An end of the junction does not agree with germline; a read error may underlie this. J is TRBJ2-7 and V is TRBV29-1; 9 positions agree with TRBD2. The tail of the sequence fits TRBJ2-5 better, so the J call may be wrong. CDR1 is SQVTM and CDR2 is ANQGSEA in the germline V gene. This CDR3 has 18 residues. CDR3: CGVEDPRVLAGRGETQYF. The CDR3 DNA is TGCGGCGTTGAAGATCCCCGGGTTCTAGCGGGGCGGGGAGAGACCCAGTACTTC.

The chain carries TRBV4-2 and TRBJ1-1; no clear D gene. The CDR3 spans 15 residues. The germline V and J ends were trimmed by 0 bases and 3 bases, with 11 bases remaining between them. CDR1 is LGHNA and CDR2 is YNFKEQ in the germline V gene. CDR3 protein: CASSQDFLPYTEAFF. In nucleotides, the CDR3 is TGTGCCAGCAGCCAAGATTTCCTGCCATACACTGAAGCTTTCTTT.

There are a few counts of this clonotype. This rearrangement joins TRBV25-1 to TRBJ2-5; D might be TRBD2 (6 bases). V lost 1 base and J lost 11, with 14 bases in between. Germline V lookup: CDR1 MGHDK, CDR2 SYGVNS. The CDR3 consists of 13 residues. The CDR3 DNA sequence: TGTGCCAGCAGTGAATTACGAACAGGAGGGCAGTACTTC. Translating it yields CASSELRTGGQYF.

There are a few counts of this clonotype. The chain joins TRBV20-1 to TRBJ1-4, with D possibly matching TRBD1 (6 bases). Trimming left V 5 bases short and J 2 bases short, with 12 bases between. CDR1 and CDR2 from the germline V gene are DFQATT and SNEGSKA (reference sequence). This CDR3 comprises 14 residues. The DNA of the CDR3 is TGCAGTGCTTTCACAGGGAGGACTAATGAAAAACTGTTTTTT. Translating gives CSAFTGRTNEKLFF.

The chain joins TRBV6-4 to TRBJ1-5, with a weak D call TRBD1 (6 bases). Trimming took off 4 bases at V and 4 bases at J, with 14 bases between the two ends. The CDR3 is 15 amino acids. Germline V gives CDR1 MRHNA, CDR2 SNTAGT. The CDR3 region has the DNA TGTGCCAGCAGTGTCTCGGCTACAGGGAATCAGCCCCAGCATTTT. It yields the protein CASSVSATGNQPQHF.

The chain has TRBV12-3 or TRBV12-4 and TRBJ2-3; 7 bases map to TRBD2. Trimming at V came to 9 bases and at J to 2 bases, leaving 11 bases not matched to a gene. This CDR3 has 15 amino acids. The CDR3 loop reads CASARGTILTDTQYF. Here the CDR3 DNA reads TGTGCCAGTGCGAGAGGGACTATACTCACAGATACGCAGTATTTT.

The genes are TRBV20-1 and TRBJ2-3; D may be TRBD1 (6 bases). The length of the CDR3 is 14 residues. CDR1 DFQATT and CDR2 SNEGSKA come from the germline V gene (reference sequence). V lost 0 bases, J lost 2 bases, and 9 bases lay in between. CDR3 DNA: TGCAGTGCTAGAGATAAGGGGGACACAGATACGCAGTATTTT. Protein: CSARDKGDTDTQYF.

The V gene is TRBV20-1, the J gene TRBJ1-1; 8 bases map to TRBD1. The trim removed 2 bases at V and 3 bases at J, leaving 5 bases unmatched. Germline CDR1 and CDR2: DFQATT and SNEGSKA (reference sequence). CDR3 length equals 14 residues. CDR3 region: CSARTSGGHTEAFF. The CDR3 coding sequence is TGCAGTGCTAGAACGTCAGGGGGCCACACTGAAGCTTTCTTT.

This clonotype turned up a few times. The chain combines TRBV20-1 with TRBJ1-2; 8 bases are shared with TRBD1. Unmatched junction bases numbered 10, after V lost 5 bases and J lost 2 bases. CDR1 and CDR2 from the germline V gene are DFQATT and SNEGSKA (reference sequence). The CDR3 is 15 amino acids. CDR3 nucleotides: TGCAGTGCTTTAACCGGGACAGGAGCGAACTATGGCTACACCTTC. Translating gives CSALTGTGANYGYTF.

The chain employs TRBV5-1 and TRBJ2-1; the match to TRBD2 covers 10 bases. The CDR3 spans 17 residues. Germline V CDR1 and CDR2: SGHRS, YFSETQ. Trimming at V came to 0 bases and at J to 5 bases, leaving 8 bases not matched to a gene. As DNA, the CDR3 is TGCGCCAGCAGCTTGGATCTCCCACTAGCGGGAAACAATGAGCAGTTCTTC. This encodes CASSLDLPLAGNNEQFF.

This clonotype was counted only a few times. The genes are TRBV5-1 and TRBJ1-1, with TRBD1 identical over 10 bases. Trimming took 2 bases from V and 4 from J; bases not matched to a gene: 5. Germline V gene sequence: CDR1 SGHRS, CDR2 YFSETQ. This CDR3 has 15 residues. CDR3 sequence reads: CASSFRTGGSTEAFF. DNA of the CDR3: TGCGCCAGCAGCTTTCGGACAGGGGGAAGCACTGAAGCTTTCTTT.

The chain has TRBV28 and TRBJ2-1, with 9 bases fitting TRBD2. The germline V gene has CDR1 MDHEN and CDR2 SYDVKM. The V segment lost 7 bases and the J segment 4 bases; nucleotides outside the gene matches: 2. The CDR3 has 13 amino acids. This chain's CDR3 is CASKAGGYNEQFF. Here the CDR3 DNA reads TGTGCCAGCAAAGCGGGGGGTTACAATGAGCAGTTCTTC.